Below are 29 T cell receptor beta chains sequenced from a single sample in a study of blood T cell repertoires in COVID-19 (dated by TCRdb to between 2020 and 2021). The receptor library was made with the immunoSEQ multiplex PCR assay. As stored in TCRdb, this immuneACCESS dataset retains in-frame rearrangements with V and J assigned. A fraction of the clones does not appear; measured against another copy, unresolved V genes explain less than half of the discrepancy, and the remainder lacks a known reason. The sample table contains roughly 150,000 clones; only one count was recorded for around 73% of them. Approximately 11% of the sample is taken by the ten largest. The sample was peripheral blood. The receptors were gathered from a man in his 60s who had recovered from COVID-19.

The rearrangement links TRBV24-1 to TRBJ2-1, with TRBD1 matching over 7 bases. V was pared by 5 bases and J by 3 bases, with 3 bases of the junction left unmatched. CDR1 is KGHDR, CDR2 SFDVKD, per germline. CDR3 size: 14 residues. CDR3 in amino acids: CATSGDSHYNEQFF. The CDR3 DNA is TGTGCCACCAGTGGGGACAGTCACTACAATGAGCAGTTCTTC.

This chain links TRBV25-1 with TRBJ2-2; D is ambiguous. V was pared by 1 base and J by 1 base, with 16 bases between. The CDR3 is 18 residues long. CDR1 is MGHDK and CDR2 is SYGVNS in the germline V gene. DNA of the CDR3: TGTGCCAGCAGTGAATCTAGTAAAGACGGCCTGAACACCGGGGAGCTGTTTTTT. It yields the protein CASSESSKDGLNTGELFF.

This clone was detected a few times. The genes are TRBV18 and TRBJ2-1, with 7 positions matching TRBD2. This CDR3 spans 15 amino acids. V dropped 1 base and J dropped 8; count of bases not matched to a gene: 8. Germline V gene sequence: CDR1 KGHSH, CDR2 LQKENI. This CDR3 is CASSPLGGGGDEQFF. The CDR3 nucleotides are TGTGCCAGCTCACCACTAGGCGGGGGAGGCGATGAGCAGTTCTTC.

This clone was observed a few times. The DNA for the CDR3 is TGTGCGAGGGACAGGGGCTACGAGCAGTACTTC. It yields the protein CARDRGYEQYF. This rearrangement joins TRBV19 to TRBJ2-7, with 10 bases that match TRBD1. This CDR3 has 11 amino acids. Germline CDR1 is LNHDA and CDR2 is SQIVND (reference sequence).

The chain couples TRBV4-1 to TRBJ2-1, with a tentative D call TRBD2 (6 bases). The CDR3 is 16 residues long. V was shortened by 5 bases and J by 3 bases, with 17 bases between the two germline ends. In germline, CDR1 is MGHRA, CDR2 YSYEKL. The CDR3 DNA reads TGCGCCAGCAGCACGATTCGTGGGCGGGACTACAATGAGCAGTTCTTC. Protein: CASSTIRGRDYNEQFF.

This clone was picked up one time. V gene TRBV10-1 combines with J gene TRBJ1-5; 8 nucleotides agree with TRBD1. The CDR3 extends over 20 amino acids. With V trimmed by 4 bases and J by 2 bases, 19 bases remained unmatched. Per germline, CDR1 WNHNN and CDR2 SYGVQD (reference sequence). The CDR3 here is CASSAKTGDPVPTGNQPQHF. CDR3 in DNA: TGCGCCAGCAGTGCCAAGACAGGGGACCCAGTCCCAACGGGCAATCAGCCCCAGCATTTT.

Comment on this clone: This same CDR3 is encoded by further DNA sequences in the sample. The chain uses TRBV18 and TRBJ2-6; TRBD2 is a possible D gene (5 bases). From germline, CDR1 is KGHSH and CDR2 LQKENI. This CDR3 has 16 amino acids. Trimming took off 3 bases at V and 2 bases at J, with 11 bases between the two ends. The CDR3, as DNA: TGTGCCAGCTCACCGTTAGTGGGAGCTGGGGCCAACGTCCTGACTTTC. This codes for CASSPLVGAGANVLTF.

V is TRBV30 and J is TRBJ1-1; no clear D. Per the germline V gene, CDR1 is GTSNPN and CDR2 is SVGIG (reference sequence). The CDR3 consists of 12 residues. Trimming took off 0 bases at V and 6 bases at J, with 8 bases between the two ends. CDR3 region: CAWSVSTAEAFF. The CDR3 DNA follows: TGTGCCTGGAGTGTATCCACAGCTGAAGCTTTCTTT.

The chain has TRBV9 and TRBJ1-2, with D uncertain. The V end was cut by 3 bases, the J end by 7 bases, with 16 bases between. Germline assignment: CDR1 SGDLS and CDR2 YYNGEE. This CDR3 has 14 amino acids. CDR3 DNA: TGTGCCAGCAGCGCCCCAGAGTGGGGAGGTGGCTACACCTTC. The encoded protein is CASSAPEWGGGYTF.

The V and J genes are TRBV29-1 and TRBJ2-5; a possible D gene is TRBD1 (6 bases). V was clipped by 4 bases and J by 5 bases, with 8 bases between them. This CDR3 region has 11 residues. Germline V CDR1 and CDR2: SQVTM, ANQGSEA. CDR3 loop: CSVVQGETQYF. CDR3 bases: TGCAGCGTTGTCCAGGGGGAGACCCAGTACTTC.

The rearrangement joins TRBV2 to TRBJ1-2; no definite D call. The ends were cut back, 4 bases at V and 2 bases at J, with 8 bases in the middle. This CDR3 is built from 13 residues. Germline V gene sequence: CDR1 SNHLY, CDR2 FYNNEI. In DNA, the CDR3 is TGTGCCAGCAGTGTACCGGGGAACTATGGCTACACCTTC. It encodes CASSVPGNYGYTF.

The rearrangement uses TRBV11-1 and TRBJ2-7; D is possibly TRBD1 (5 bases). The CDR3 runs to 14 residues. The V gene's germline CDR1 is SGHAT and CDR2 FQDESV (reference sequence). V was trimmed by 5 bases and J by 3 bases, leaving 14 bases between them. The CDR3 spells CASSPDRPVYEQYF. The CDR3 region has the DNA TGTGCCAGCAGCCCCGACAGACCAGTCTACGAGCAGTACTTC.

This clone was observed many times. V usage is TRBV6-5 and J usage is TRBJ2-7; no firm D call. The ends were cut back, 0 bases at V and 0 bases at J, with 12 bases in the middle. Looked up from germline, CDR1 is MNHEY and CDR2 is SVGAGI. The CDR3 consists of 16 residues. The CDR3 is CASSYSAASSSYEQYF. DNA of the CDR3: TGTGCCAGCAGTTACTCTGCGGCCTCGAGCTCCTACGAGCAGTACTTC.

The chain couples TRBV6-2 or TRBV6-3 to TRBJ2-3; 12 bases are a match to TRBD2. The CDR3 extends over 17 amino acids. J lost 3 bases, V lost 5 bases, and 9 bases had no gene match. Germline V gene lookup returns CDR1 MNHEY and CDR2 SVGEGT. The CDR3 coding sequence is TGTGCCAGCAGTAAAACTAGGACTAGCGGGACAACAGATACGCAGTATTTT. Encoded protein: CASSKTRTSGTTDTQYF.

The V call is TRBV6-2 or TRBV6-3, the J call TRBJ1-1; D is unclear. CDR3 length: 12 amino acids. The germline V gene encodes CDR1 MNHEY and CDR2 SVGEGT. V shed 3 bases and J shed 11 bases, with 13 bases lying between them. CDR3 sequence (DNA): TGTGCCAGCAGTTATGGGGAGGGTCGGGCTTTCTTT. This translates into CASSYGEGRAFF.

The chain joins TRBV7-9 to TRBJ2-3; TRBD1 matches at 11 bases. The V gene's germline CDR1 is SEHNR and CDR2 FQNEAQ (reference sequence). The CDR3 length is 16 residues. With 4 bases clipped from V and 2 bases from J, the junction kept 5 bases outside the gene matches. CDR3 nucleotide sequence: TGTGCCAGCAGCTCTCTGGGACAGGGGGTCACAGATACGCAGTATTTT. Translated: CASSSLGQGVTDTQYF.

V is TRBV7-2 and J is TRBJ1-2, with a weak D call TRBD1 (5 bases). The V gene's germline CDR1 is SGHTA and CDR2 FQGNSA. The CDR3 runs to 12 residues. Trimming stripped 4 bases from V and 4 bases from J, with 7 bases between. The CDR3: CASSSTVYGYTF. CDR3 DNA sequence: TGTGCCAGCAGCTCGACAGTCTATGGCTACACCTTC.

In its sample, this clone was seen once. The CDR3: CASSEALKQYF. The CDR3 DNA follows: TGTGCCAGCAGTGAAGCCTTAAAGCAGTACTTC. The chain employs TRBV2 and TRBJ2-7; D unresolved. The CDR3 sequence is 11 residues long. Germline loops: CDR1 SNHLY, CDR2 FYNNEI. V was clipped by 0 bases and J by 8 bases, with 5 bases between them.

The rearrangement links TRBV15 to TRBJ1-5; unclear D gene. Trimming cost V 9 bases and J 6 bases, with 12 bases left between them. The CDR3 spans 12 residues. Germline V gene lookup returns CDR1 LNHNV and CDR2 YYDKDF (reference sequence). CDR3 amino acids: CATSLTSQPQHF. CDR3 nucleotides: TGTGCCACATCTTTAACCAGTCAGCCCCAGCATTTT.

There are a few counts of this clone. V and J are TRBV28 and TRBJ1-5, with 7 nucleotides matching TRBD1. Germline V CDR1 and CDR2: MDHEN, SYDVKM. J was trimmed by 3 bases and V by 2 bases; bases with no gene match: 7. CDR3 size: 16 residues. CDR3 DNA: TGTGCCAGCAGTTTACTGGACAGGCGTAACAATCAGCCCCAGCATTTT. This sequence encodes CASSLLDRRNNQPQHF.

The chain recombines TRBV29-1 with TRBJ2-5; 10 bases map to TRBD1. V shed 5 bases, J shed 2 bases, and the junction held 8 bases outside the gene matches. The CDR3 is made up of 15 amino acids. The germline gives CDR1 SQVTM, CDR2 ANQGSEA. The CDR3 protein is CSVQPMDRGQETQYF. CDR3 nucleotides: TGCAGCGTTCAGCCCATGGACAGGGGGCAAGAGACCCAGTACTTC.

This chain links TRBV19 with TRBJ2-1; no clear D gene. Deletions cut 1 base from V and 9 bases from J, with 10 bases between. The CDR3 has 13 amino acids. Germline CDR1 is LNHDA and CDR2 is SQIVND (reference sequence). CDR3 region: CASSIVSVSEQFF. DNA for the CDR3: TGTGCCAGTAGTATAGTAAGCGTGAGTGAGCAGTTCTTC.

This clone was observed a few times. CDR3 bases: TGTGCCAGCAGTGAAAGTTTGGGACAGATAAATGAAAAACTGTTTTTT. This translates into CASSESLGQINEKLFF. The rearrangement joins TRBV25-1 to TRBJ1-4; 7 positions match TRBD1. J gave up 5 bases and V 2 bases, and 8 bases lay outside the gene matches. Germline assignment: CDR1 MGHDK and CDR2 SYGVNS. This CDR3 has 16 amino acids.

The J gene is TRBJ2-3, the V gene TRBV7-2; 10 positions agree with TRBD2. The CDR3 has 15 amino acids. The germline V gene has CDR1 SGHTA and CDR2 FQGNSA. The ends lost 5 bases at V and 5 bases at J; junction bases unmatched: 7. The CDR3 DNA reads as TGTGCCAGCAGCCCCACAGCGGGGGGGATAGATACGCAGTATTTT. Translated: CASSPTAGGIDTQYF.

The V call is TRBV18, the J call TRBJ2-5; D gene unclear. In germline, CDR1 is KGHSH, CDR2 LQKENI. The ends were cut back, 4 bases at V and 5 bases at J, with 8 bases in the middle. CDR3 length: 12 amino acids. The CDR3 loop reads CASSQRSETQYF. DNA for the CDR3: TGTGCCAGCTCACAAAGGAGTGAGACCCAGTACTTC.

The rearrangement uses TRBV19 and TRBJ2-5; 9 bases line up with TRBD2. The CDR3 totals 16 residues. Trimming at V came to 4 bases and at J to 1 base, leaving 7 bases not matched to a gene. Germline V gene data show CDR1 as LNHDA and CDR2 as SQIVND (reference sequence). This CDR3 reads CASSTPGRGGQETQYF. The CDR3 coding sequence is TGTGCCAGTAGTACCCCCGGGCGGGGGGGCCAAGAGACCCAGTACTTC. Filled out from reference TRBV19 and TRBJ2-5, the complete variable domain reads DGGITQSPKYLFRKEGQNVTLSCEQNLNHDAMYWYRQDPGQGLRLIYYSQIVNDFQKGDIAEGYSVSREKKESFPLTVTSAQKNPTAFYLCASSTPGRGGQETQYFGPGTRLLVL.

The V and J genes are TRBV6-2 or TRBV6-3 and TRBJ2-2, with 9 bases matching TRBD1. CDR3 length equals 15 residues. Per the germline V gene, CDR1 is MNHEY and CDR2 is SVGEGT. The V segment lost 5 bases and the J segment 6 bases; nucleotides outside the gene matches: 7. CDR3 DNA sequence: TGTGCCAGCAGTCCCGGACAGGGGATTTCCGGGGAGCTGTTTTTT. It translates to CASSPGQGISGELFF.

V is TRBV10-3 and J is TRBJ1-6, with D perhaps matching TRBD1 (5 bases). Per germline, CDR1 ENHRY and CDR2 SYGVKD. Trimming pared 0 bases from V and 11 bases from J, leaving 11 bases between. The CDR3 consists of 14 residues. The CDR3 region is CAISESQGGTPLHF. In nucleotides, the CDR3 is TGTGCCATCAGTGAGTCCCAGGGTGGGACACCCCTCCACTTT.

The J gene is TRBJ2-1, the V gene TRBV28; weak D call: TRBD1 (6 bases). Germline CDR1 is MDHEN and CDR2 is SYDVKM. Trimming removed 6 bases from V and 1 base from J, with 19 bases in between. The CDR3 has 17 residues. The CDR3 nucleotides are TGTGCCAGCAGACCTAACGTCGACAGGAGGTCCTACAATGAGCAGTTCTTC. Its protein is CASRPNVDRRSYNEQFF.